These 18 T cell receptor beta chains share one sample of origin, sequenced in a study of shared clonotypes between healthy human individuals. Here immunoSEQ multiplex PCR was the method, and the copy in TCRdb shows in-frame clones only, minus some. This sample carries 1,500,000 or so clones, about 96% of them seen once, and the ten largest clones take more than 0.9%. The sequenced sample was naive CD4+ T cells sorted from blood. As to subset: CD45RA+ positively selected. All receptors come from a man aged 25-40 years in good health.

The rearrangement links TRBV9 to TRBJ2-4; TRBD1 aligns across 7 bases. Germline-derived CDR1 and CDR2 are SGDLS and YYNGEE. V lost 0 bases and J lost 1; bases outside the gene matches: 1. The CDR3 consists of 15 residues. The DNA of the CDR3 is TGTGCCAGCAGCGTAGCACAGGGGGCCAAAAACATTCAGTACTTC. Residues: CASSVAQGAKNIQYF.

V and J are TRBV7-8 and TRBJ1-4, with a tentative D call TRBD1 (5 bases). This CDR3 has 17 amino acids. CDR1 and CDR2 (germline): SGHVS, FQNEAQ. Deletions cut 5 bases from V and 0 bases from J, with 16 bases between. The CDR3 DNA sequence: TGTGCCAGCAGCCCACACAGGATCCAACCAACTAATGAAAAACTGTTTTTT. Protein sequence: CASSPHRIQPTNEKLFF. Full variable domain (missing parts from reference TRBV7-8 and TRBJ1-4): GAGVSQSPRYKVAKRGQDVALRCDPISGHVSLFWYQQALGQGPEFLTYFQNEAQLDKSGLPSDRFFAERPEGSVSTLKIQRTQQEDSAVYLCASSPHRIQPTNEKLFFGSGTQLSVL.

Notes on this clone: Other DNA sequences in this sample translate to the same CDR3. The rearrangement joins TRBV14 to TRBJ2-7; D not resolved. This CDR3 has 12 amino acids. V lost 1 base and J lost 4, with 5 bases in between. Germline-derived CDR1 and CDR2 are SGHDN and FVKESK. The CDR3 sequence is CASSQGSYEQYF. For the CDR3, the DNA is TGTGCCAGCAGCCAAGGCTCGTACGAGCAGTACTTC.

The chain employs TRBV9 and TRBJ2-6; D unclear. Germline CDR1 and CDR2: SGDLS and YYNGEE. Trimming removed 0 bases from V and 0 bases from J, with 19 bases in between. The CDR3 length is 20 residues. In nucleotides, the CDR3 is TGTGCCAGCAGCGTAGGTTTGATCGTCAGGACCGGCTCTGGGGCCAACGTCCTGACTTTC. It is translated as CASSVGLIVRTGSGANVLTF.

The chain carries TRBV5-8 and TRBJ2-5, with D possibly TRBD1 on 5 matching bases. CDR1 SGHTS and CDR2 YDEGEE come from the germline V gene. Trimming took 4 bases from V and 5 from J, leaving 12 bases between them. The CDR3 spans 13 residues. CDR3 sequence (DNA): TGTGCCAGCAGCGTGTATGCAGGGGAGACCCAGTACTTC. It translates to CASSVYAGETQYF.

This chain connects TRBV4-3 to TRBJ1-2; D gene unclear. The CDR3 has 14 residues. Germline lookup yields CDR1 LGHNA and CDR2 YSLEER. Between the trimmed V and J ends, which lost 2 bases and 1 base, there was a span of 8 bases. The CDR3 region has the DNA TGCGCCAGCAGCCAATATACAGTTAACTATGGCTACACCTTC. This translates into CASSQYTVNYGYTF.

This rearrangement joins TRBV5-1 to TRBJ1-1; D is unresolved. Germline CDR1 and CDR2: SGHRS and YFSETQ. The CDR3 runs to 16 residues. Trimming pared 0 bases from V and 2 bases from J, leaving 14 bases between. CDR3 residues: CASSLDGLTTNTEAFF. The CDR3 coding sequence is TGCGCCAGCAGCTTGGATGGCTTGACCACCAACACTGAAGCTTTCTTT.

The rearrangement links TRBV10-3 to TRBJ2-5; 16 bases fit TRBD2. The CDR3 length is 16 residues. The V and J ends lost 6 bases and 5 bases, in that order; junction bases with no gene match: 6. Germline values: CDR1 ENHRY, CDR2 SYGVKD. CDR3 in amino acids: CAISLGLAGGPETQYF. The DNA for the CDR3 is TGTGCCATCAGCCTGGGACTAGCGGGAGGGCCGGAGACCCAGTACTTC.

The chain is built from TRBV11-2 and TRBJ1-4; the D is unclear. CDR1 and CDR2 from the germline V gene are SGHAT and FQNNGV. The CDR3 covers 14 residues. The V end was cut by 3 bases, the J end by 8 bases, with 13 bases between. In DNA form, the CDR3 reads TGTGCCAGCAGCTTCAGGCCCCGAAGCGAAAAACTGTTTTTT. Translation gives CASSFRPRSEKLFF.

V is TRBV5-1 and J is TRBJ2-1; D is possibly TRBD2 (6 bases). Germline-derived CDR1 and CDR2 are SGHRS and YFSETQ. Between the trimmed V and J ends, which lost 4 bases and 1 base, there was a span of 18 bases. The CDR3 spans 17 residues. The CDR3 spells CASSPKLRLVSYNEQFF. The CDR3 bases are TGCGCCAGCAGCCCGAAGCTCCGACTAGTTTCCTACAATGAGCAGTTCTTC. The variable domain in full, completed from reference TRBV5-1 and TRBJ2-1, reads KAGVTQTPRYLIKTRGQQVTLSCSPISGHRSVSWYQQTPGQGLQFLFEYFSETQRNKGNFPGRFSGRQFSNSRSEMNVSTLELGDSALYLCASSPKLRLVSYNEQFFGPGTRLTVL.

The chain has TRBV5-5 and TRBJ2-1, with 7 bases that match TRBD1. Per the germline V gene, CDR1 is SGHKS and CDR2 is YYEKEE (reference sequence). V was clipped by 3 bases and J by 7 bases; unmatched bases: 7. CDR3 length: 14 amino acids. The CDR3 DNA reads TGTGCCAGCAGCTCATATCACAGGGGTAATGAGCAGTTCTTC. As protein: CASSSYHRGNEQFF.

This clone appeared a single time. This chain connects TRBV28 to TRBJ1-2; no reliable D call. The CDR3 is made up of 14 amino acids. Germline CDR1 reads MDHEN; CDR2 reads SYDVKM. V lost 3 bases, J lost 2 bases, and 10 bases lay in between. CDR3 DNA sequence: TGTGCCAGCAGTTTTAGTGTGCTCAACTATGGCTACACCTTC. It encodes CASSFSVLNYGYTF.

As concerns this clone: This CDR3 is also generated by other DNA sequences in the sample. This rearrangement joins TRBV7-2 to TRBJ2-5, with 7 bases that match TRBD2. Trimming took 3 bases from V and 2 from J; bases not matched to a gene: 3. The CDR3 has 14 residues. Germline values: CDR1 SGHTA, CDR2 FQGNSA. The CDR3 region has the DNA TGTGCCAGCAGCTTGGGGGGGTCTCAAGAGACCCAGTACTTC. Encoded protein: CASSLGGSQETQYF.

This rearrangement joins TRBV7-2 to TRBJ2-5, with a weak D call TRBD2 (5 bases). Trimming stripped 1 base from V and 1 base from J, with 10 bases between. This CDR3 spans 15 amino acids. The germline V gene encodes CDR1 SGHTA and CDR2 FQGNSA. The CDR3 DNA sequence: TGTGCCAGCAGCTTAGTAGCGAGATCCCAAGAGACCCAGTACTTC. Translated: CASSLVARSQETQYF.

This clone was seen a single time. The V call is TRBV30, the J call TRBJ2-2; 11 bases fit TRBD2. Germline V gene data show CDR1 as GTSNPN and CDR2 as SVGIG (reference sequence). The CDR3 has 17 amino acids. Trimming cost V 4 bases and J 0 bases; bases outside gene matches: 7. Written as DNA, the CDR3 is TGTGCCTGGACTGTCCCGGGACTAGCGGCGAACACCGGGGAGCTGTTTTTT. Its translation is CAWTVPGLAANTGELFF.

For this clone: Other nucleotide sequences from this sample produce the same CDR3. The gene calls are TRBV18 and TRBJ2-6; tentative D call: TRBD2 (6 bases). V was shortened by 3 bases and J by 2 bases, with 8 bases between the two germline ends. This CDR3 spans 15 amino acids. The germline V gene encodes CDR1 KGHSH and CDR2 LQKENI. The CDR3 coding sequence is TGTGCCAGCTCACCTTCGGGGGCTGGGGCCAACGTCCTGACTTTC. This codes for CASSPSGAGANVLTF.

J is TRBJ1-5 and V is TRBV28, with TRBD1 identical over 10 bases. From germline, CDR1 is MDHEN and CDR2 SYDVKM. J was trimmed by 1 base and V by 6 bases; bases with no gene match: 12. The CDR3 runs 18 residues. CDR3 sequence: CASRNPGQGLPSNQPQHF. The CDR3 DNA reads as TGTGCCAGCAGAAATCCGGGACAGGGGTTACCGAGCAATCAGCCCCAGCATTTT.

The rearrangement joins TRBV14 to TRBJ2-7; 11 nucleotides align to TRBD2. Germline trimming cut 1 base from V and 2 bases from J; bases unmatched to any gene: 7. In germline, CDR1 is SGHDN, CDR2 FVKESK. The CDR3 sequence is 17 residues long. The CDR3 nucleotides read TGTGCCAGCAGCCAAGCTCTACTAGCGGGAGAACCCTACGAGCAGTACTTC. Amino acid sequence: CASSQALLAGEPYEQYF.